This TCR beta chain was recorded in a study of blood T cell repertoires in COVID-19. Study-level background: Specimens from acute and convalescent COVID-19 originated in the United States, Italy and Spain. Nucleic acid was either cDNA or gDNA, and it came from T cells, B-cell-depleted T cells, or PBMCs.

CDR1 and CDR2 from the germline V gene are WSHSY and SAAADI. The CDR3 contains 15 residues. Trimming left V 6 bases short and J 5 bases short, with 19 bases between. Source study methods: The assay estimated nucleated cells by amplifying reference gene primers. Produced via immunoSEQ multiplex PCR; TCRdb's table is partial and in-frame only. That table supplies the V and J calls and clone size; D and trimming were determined from the DNA. Of around 97,000 clones listed, roughly 85% were seen once; the top ten hold 3% to 3.5%. The TCR was taken from a man aged 45 to 65 in a cohort sampled during active COVID-19. Source material: peripheral blood. The V and J genes are TRBV10-2 and TRBJ1-2; unclear D gene. The CDR3: CASREDRRLRYGYTF. The CDR3 bases are TGCGCCAGCAGGGAGGACCGGAGATTGAGGTATGGCTACACCTTC.